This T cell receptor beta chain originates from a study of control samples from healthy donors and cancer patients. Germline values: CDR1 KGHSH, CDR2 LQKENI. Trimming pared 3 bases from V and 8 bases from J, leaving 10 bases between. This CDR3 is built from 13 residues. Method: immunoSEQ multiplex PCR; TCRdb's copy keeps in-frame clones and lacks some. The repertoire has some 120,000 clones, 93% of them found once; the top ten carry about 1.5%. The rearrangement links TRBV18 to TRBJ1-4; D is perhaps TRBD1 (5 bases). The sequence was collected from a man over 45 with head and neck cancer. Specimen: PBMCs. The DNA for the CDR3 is TGTGCCAGCTCACCGGGACCAGGCGAAAAACTGTTTTTT. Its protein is CASSPGPGEKLFF.